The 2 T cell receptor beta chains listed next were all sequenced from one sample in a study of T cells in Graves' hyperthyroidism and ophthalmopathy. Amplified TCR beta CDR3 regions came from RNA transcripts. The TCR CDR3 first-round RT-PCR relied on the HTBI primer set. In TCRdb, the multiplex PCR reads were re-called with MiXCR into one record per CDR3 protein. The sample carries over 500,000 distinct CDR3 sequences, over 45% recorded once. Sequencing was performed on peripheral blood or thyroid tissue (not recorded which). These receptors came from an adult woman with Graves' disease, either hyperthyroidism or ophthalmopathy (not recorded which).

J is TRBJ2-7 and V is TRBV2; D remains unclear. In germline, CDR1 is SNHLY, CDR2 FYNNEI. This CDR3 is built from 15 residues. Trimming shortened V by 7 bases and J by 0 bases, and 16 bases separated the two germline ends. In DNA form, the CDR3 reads TGTGCCAGCACCTCCCAGGCGGTGAGCTCCTACGAGCAGTACTTC. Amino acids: CASTSQAVSSYEQYF.

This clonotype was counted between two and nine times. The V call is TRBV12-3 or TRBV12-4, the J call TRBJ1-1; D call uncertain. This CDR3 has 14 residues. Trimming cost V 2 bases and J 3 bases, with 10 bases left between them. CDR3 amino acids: CASSLRDWDTEAFF. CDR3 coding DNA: TGTGCCAGCAGTTTAAGGGATTGGGACACTGAAGCTTTCTTT.